These 7 T cell receptor beta chains were sequenced from one sample in a study of long-term antiretroviral therapy in people with HIV. Running of the v3.0 immunoSEQ assay took place at survey level. Assay: immunoSEQ multiplex PCR; the TCRdb copy retains only in-frame clones and omits some. Here the sample spans about 18,000 clones, just under 80% being singletons. The sample here was unsorted PBMCs, taken 0.3 years after starting antiretroviral therapy. The receptors shown here come from a woman between 50 and 59 years old with HIV.

As DNA, the CDR3 is TGTGCCTGGAGCGTGAATGTGGGCACTGAAGCTTTCTTT. This gives the protein CAWSVNVGTEAFF. The chain joins TRBV30 to TRBJ1-1, with D unresolved. Trimming removed 3 bases from V and 4 bases from J, with 12 bases in between. CDR1 and CDR2 (germline): GTSNPN, SVGIG (reference sequence). The CDR3 covers 13 residues.

CDR3: CASSPHRSGANVLTF. The CDR3 DNA sequence: TGTGCCAGCAGCCCTCACCGCTCTGGGGCCAACGTCCTGACTTTC. The chain uses TRBV6-5 and TRBJ2-6; D is undetermined. The V gene lost 6 bases and the J gene lost 0 bases, with 9 bases spanning the gap. Per the germline V gene, CDR1 is MNHEY and CDR2 is SVGAGI. CDR3 size: 15 residues.

CDR3 protein: CASGGDRRYGYTF. CDR3 coding DNA: TGTGCCAGCGGGGGGGACAGGCGCTATGGCTACACCTTC. The chain couples TRBV6-6 to TRBJ1-2; 8 bases line up with TRBD1. The CDR3 is 13 residues long. Germline loops: CDR1 MNHNY, CDR2 SVGAGI (reference sequence). J lost 4 bases, V lost 8 bases, and 6 bases had no gene match.

The chain uses TRBV5-4 and TRBJ2-5; 9 positions match TRBD1. Per the germline V gene, CDR1 is SGHNT and CDR2 is YYREEE (reference sequence). The J segment lost 3 bases and the V segment lost 4 bases, leaving 4 bases of the junction unmatched. The CDR3 runs 14 residues. CDR3 nucleotide sequence: TGTGCCAGCAGCGGGGGACAGGGTAAAGAGACCCAGTACTTC. Its protein product is CASSGGQGKETQYF.

The chain combines TRBV7-2 with TRBJ2-7; 7 bases are a match to TRBD1. This CDR3 spans 13 amino acids. V lost 5 bases and J lost 3; bases outside the gene matches: 4. CDR1 SGHTA and CDR2 FQGNSA come from the germline V gene. The CDR3 spells CASSANRGYEQYF. In DNA, the CDR3 is TGTGCCAGCAGCGCAAACAGGGGCTACGAGCAGTACTTC.

This sequence joins TRBV30 and TRBJ1-6, with 9 bases matching TRBD1. Germline V gene sequence: CDR1 GTSNPN, CDR2 SVGIG (reference sequence). V was pared by 0 bases and J by 8 bases, with 2 bases of the junction left unmatched. The CDR3 spans 14 residues. The CDR3 loop reads CAWSVGQGYSPLHF. DNA for the CDR3: TGTGCCTGGAGTGTGGGACAGGGCTATTCACCCCTCCACTTT.

The DNA of the CDR3 is TGTGCCTGGAGTGTGTTGGGCGCCCTTCAGGGAGCCAAAAACATTCAGTACTTC. Translation: CAWSVLGALQGAKNIQYF. The chain uses TRBV30 and TRBJ2-4; D is perhaps TRBD1 (5 bases). V shed 0 bases and J shed 0 bases, with 18 bases lying between them. Germline V CDR1 and CDR2: GTSNPN, SVGIG (reference sequence). This CDR3 is built from 18 residues.